Listed below are T cell receptor beta chains from one sample, sequenced in a study of T cells and copy number aberrations in small-cell lung cancer. TCRdb's table, derived via immunoSEQ multiplex PCR, lists solely in-frame clones and lacks some. The sample yields around 260 clones, about 87% seen once. The sample comprised tumor tissue. Receptors originate from a woman aged 70-85 years with small cell lung cancer. Both conserved end residues are part of each CDR3.

v_call	j_call	cdr3_aa
TRBV12-5	TRBJ1-2	CASARDGGYGYTF
TRBV9	TRBJ2-1	CASSMRLAGAGNEQFF
TRBV7-7	TRBJ2-6	CASSGEPVPQSRANVLTF
TRBV5-4	TRBJ2-1	CASARREQDEQFF
TRBV20-1	TRBJ2-5	CSVSGSTQYF
TRBV7-2	TRBJ1-4	CASSLARTGGSEKLFF
TRBV7-9	TRBJ1-5	CASSLQENQPQHF
TRBV11-1	TRBJ1-1	CASSPGTVNTEAFF
TRBV19	TRBJ1-4	CASSQERNEKLFF
TRBV9	TRBJ2-7	CASSVYDEAYYEQYF
TRBV28	TRBJ2-5	CASSLQETQYF
TRBV6-5	TRBJ1-4	CASSTTTNEKLFF
TRBV7-9	TRBJ2-1	CASSSSGNSYNEQFF
TRBV6-4	TRBJ2-3	CASSGTGGTDTQYF
TRBV29-1	TRBJ1-1	CSVVIYLAGGGEAFF
TRBV4-3	TRBJ2-7	CASLFGGGEFYEQYF
TRBV7-9	TRBJ1-2	CASSSTGAPYGYTF